The 2 T cell receptor beta chains given below trace back to one sample, sequenced in a study of tumor-infiltrating lymphocytes in primary liver carcinoma. Bulk tissue was left unsorted, and RNA and DNA were co-extracted from about 20-30 mg of it. With a constant-region primer, TCR beta cDNA was made from around 520 ng of total RNA. What produced the TCR beta libraries was three nested multiplex PCR rounds using slightly modified ARM-PCR. The study ran its first two PCR rounds for roughly 11 cycles each, using TRBV1-TRBV30 forward primers and a C-beta reverse primer. TCRdb reprocessed the multiplex PCR reads via MiXCR and lists one record per CDR3 protein. The sample carries more than 60,000 distinct CDR3 sequences, over 60% recorded once. The sample taken for sequencing was liver tumor tissue from sampling region 4. The sample's subset: tumor region T4, right-lateral pole. These receptors were collected from a man between 35 and 55 years old with primary liver carcinoma and hepatitis B virus infection.

On this clonotype: An end of the junction does not agree with germline; a read error may underlie this. V gene TRBV29-1 combines with J gene TRBJ2-3, with 10 bases lining up with TRBD2. The germline CDR1 and CDR2 sequences are SQVTM and ANQGSEA. This CDR3 is 18 amino acids long. CDR3 protein: CSVEGSRPTSGFTDAQYF. As DNA, the CDR3 is TGCAGCGTTGAAGGGTCGAGACCGACTAGCGGGTTCACAGATGCGCAGTATTTT.

With respect to this clonotype: It is likely a read error, because the conserved phenylalanine at the end of the CDR3 is missing. This chain connects TRBV4-2 to TRBJ2-1; D remains ambiguous. CDR3 length: 16 residues. The V gene's germline CDR1 is LGHNA and CDR2 YNFKEQ. The CDR3 DNA sequence: TGTGCCAGCGGCCAAGACCCCGTTGGTGTTGAGGATGAGCAGTTCTTA. Its translation: CASGQDPVGVEDEQFL.